These 21 T cell receptor beta chains were sequenced from one sample in a study of T cells in Graves' hyperthyroidism and ophthalmopathy. Authors of the study amplified TCR beta CDR3 regions from RNA transcripts. TCR CDR3 underwent first-round RT-PCR with the HTBI primer set. TCRdb re-called the multiplex PCR reads with MiXCR, one entry per CDR3 protein. The sample carries hundreds of thousands of distinct CDR3 sequences, roughly 14% recorded once. The sample was blood. All receptors derive from a woman aged 40 to 50 with Graves' ophthalmopathy.

Many counts were recorded for this clonotype. The genes are TRBV28 and TRBJ2-2, with TRBD1 as a possible D gene (6 bases). V was cut by 3 bases and J by 7 bases, with 12 bases left in between. The CDR3 runs to 14 residues. Germline lookup yields CDR1 MDHEN and CDR2 SYDVKM. CDR3 sequence: CASSLMGAHGELFF. For the CDR3, the DNA is TGTGCCAGCAGTTTGATGGGGGCACACGGGGAGCTGTTTTTT.

This clonotype was seen repeatedly, ten times or more. The chain combines TRBV7-2 with TRBJ2-5; the match to TRBD2 covers 7 bases. This CDR3 has 16 amino acids. CDR1 SGHTA and CDR2 FQGNSA come from the germline V gene. The V gene end was trimmed by 5 bases and the J gene end by 6 bases; junction bases not matched to a gene: 15. This CDR3 is CASSPHSSGIVQTQYF. CDR3 DNA: TGTGCCAGCAGCCCACACTCCAGCGGGATCGTCCAGACCCAGTACTTC. Full variable domain (rest looked up from reference TRBV7-2 and TRBJ2-5): GAGVSQSPSNKVTEKGKDVELRCDPISGHTALYWYRQSLGQGLEFLIYFQGNSAPDKSGLPSDRFSAERTGGSVSTLTIQRTQQEDSAVYLCASSPHSSGIVQTQYFGPGTRLLVL.

The chain links TRBV20-1 to TRBJ2-7; 12 positions agree with TRBD2. The ends lost 6 bases at V and 6 bases at J; junction bases unmatched: 6. The CDR3 length is 13 residues. CDR1 and CDR2 from the germline V gene are DFQATT and SNEGSKA (reference sequence). The chain's CDR3 is CSAATSGSPEQYF. CDR3 nucleotides: TGCAGTGCCGCGACTAGCGGGAGCCCCGAGCAGTACTTC.

This clonotype was recorded many times. The chain is built from TRBV20-1 and TRBJ1-5; D unclear. The CDR3 totals 13 residues. The V end lost 1 base, the J end lost 5 bases, and 9 bases lay between the germline ends. Germline V gives CDR1 DFQATT, CDR2 SNEGSKA (reference sequence). The CDR3 spells CSARVSSHQPQHF. For the CDR3, the DNA is TGCAGTGCTAGAGTGAGCAGCCATCAGCCCCAGCATTTT.

This clonotype came up many times. The chain recombines TRBV6-1 with TRBJ2-7; TRBD1 matches at 9 bases. Trimming cost V 6 bases and J 2 bases; bases outside gene matches: 8. Germline V gene lookup returns CDR1 MNHNS and CDR2 SASEGT. CDR3 length: 15 amino acids. The CDR3: CASRRPGQGAYEQYF. The CDR3 nucleotides read TGTGCCAGCAGACGACCGGGACAGGGAGCCTACGAGCAGTACTTC.

The sample holds many counts of this clonotype. The rearrangement uses TRBV20-1 and TRBJ1-2; D might be TRBD1 (5 bases). Trimming took 3 bases from V and 8 from J, leaving 28 bases between them. Germline V gene lookup returns CDR1 DFQATT and CDR2 SNEGSKA (reference sequence). CDR3 size: 17 residues. The CDR3 sequence: CSASNLSGPYSFPGYTF. DNA of the CDR3: TGCAGTGCTAGTAACTTGTCAGGGCCCTACTCCTTTCCCGGCTACACCTTC.

This clonotype was seen ten or more times. The V gene is TRBV20-1, the J gene TRBJ1-1, with 8 bases that match TRBD1. Germline V gene sequence: CDR1 DFQATT, CDR2 SNEGSKA (reference sequence). Unmatched junction bases numbered 8, after V lost 0 bases and J lost 5 bases. The CDR3 totals 15 residues. The CDR3: CSARDPGQGRTEAFF. The CDR3 DNA sequence: TGCAGTGCTAGAGACCCCGGACAGGGTCGTACTGAAGCTTTCTTT.

The table lists this clonotype with many counts. The chain links TRBV2 to TRBJ2-7; TRBD2 is a possible D gene (6 bases). This CDR3 has 12 amino acids. Germline CDR1 and CDR2: SNHLY and FYNNEI. The V end lost 4 bases, the J end lost 6 bases, and 10 bases lay between the germline ends. CDR3: CASSGAGSEQYF. In DNA form, the CDR3 reads TGTGCCAGCAGTGGGGCGGGAAGCGAGCAGTACTTC.

This clonotype was counted ten times or more. The J gene is TRBJ1-1, the V gene TRBV28; no definite D call. The germline V gene encodes CDR1 MDHEN and CDR2 SYDVKM. This CDR3 spans 13 amino acids. Trimming stripped 5 bases from V and 5 bases from J, with 12 bases between. The CDR3 coding sequence is TGTGCCAGCAGTGTCGGAATAACTACTGAAGCTTTCTTT. Residues: CASSVGITTEAFF. The variable domain in full, completed from reference TRBV28 and TRBJ1-1, reads DVKVTQSSRYLVKRTGEKVFLECVQDMDHENMFWYRQDPGLGLRLIYFSYDVKMKEKGDIPEGYSVSREKKERFSLILESASTNQTSMYLCASSVGITTEAFFGQGTRLTVV.

This clonotype was seen only a few times. The chain recombines TRBV20-1 with TRBJ1-5; no reliable D call. This CDR3 contains 14 residues. Trimming stripped 5 bases from V and 2 bases from J, with 13 bases between. Germline V CDR1 and CDR2: DFQATT, SNEGSKA (reference sequence). CDR3 DNA sequence: TGCAGTGCTTGCCTCAGGATTGGCAATCAGCCCCAGCATTTT. This codes for CSACLRIGNQPQHF.

This chain links TRBV6-1 with TRBJ1-2; 9 nucleotides align to TRBD1. The germline gives CDR1 MNHNS, CDR2 SASEGT. Trimming at V came to 7 bases and at J to 3 bases, leaving 15 bases not matched to a gene. CDR3 size: 17 residues. Here the CDR3 reads CASTDEAGTGKDYGYTF. CDR3 nucleotides: TGTGCCAGCACCGACGAAGCAGGGACAGGGAAGGACTATGGCTACACCTTC.

This clonotype was recorded at least ten times. The chain links TRBV28 to TRBJ2-7; D may be TRBD2 (5 bases). Per the germline V gene, CDR1 is MDHEN and CDR2 is SYDVKM. The CDR3 spans 12 residues. V was shortened by 10 bases and J by 7 bases, with 17 bases between the two germline ends. CDR3 sequence: CATQSGLGEQYF. CDR3 DNA: TGTGCCACCCAATCGGGGTTGGGGGAGCAGTACTTC.

This clonotype is a singleton in its sample. V usage is TRBV6-5 and J usage is TRBJ1-1, with TRBD1 as a possible D gene (6 bases). This CDR3 comprises 16 residues. Trimming cost V 0 bases and J 5 bases, with 16 bases left between them. In germline, CDR1 is MNHEY, CDR2 SVGAGI. The DNA for the CDR3 is TGTGCCAGCAGTTACTCGCACCGGGGGCCGAGGACTGAAGCTTTCTTT. This encodes CASSYSHRGPRTEAFF.

A few counts support this clonotype. The genes are TRBV11-1 and TRBJ2-2; TRBD1 agrees at 8 bases. V lost 2 bases, J lost 1 base, and 9 bases stayed unmatched. Per the germline V gene, CDR1 is SGHAT and CDR2 is FQDESV (reference sequence). This CDR3 is built from 18 residues. CDR3 nucleotide sequence: TGTGCCAGCAGCTTAATCCCAGGACAGGGAAGGAACACCGGGGAGCTGTTTTTT. Protein product: CASSLIPGQGRNTGELFF.

This clonotype was detected ten times or more. The junction departs from germline at one end; a sequencing error may be responsible. This chain uses TRBV5-1 with TRBJ2-3, with D possibly being TRBD2 (5 bases). This CDR3 has 15 residues. Germline V gene lookup returns CDR1 SGHRS and CDR2 YFSETQ. CDR3 in amino acids: CATSKGVGGTDTQYF. CDR3 coding DNA: TGCGCCACCAGCAAGGGAGTGGGTGGCACAGATACGCAGTATTTT.

The chain combines TRBV11-2 with TRBJ2-3; D unclear. Deletions cut 1 base from V and 4 bases from J, with 21 bases between. Germline V gene sequence: CDR1 SGHAT, CDR2 FQNNGV. The CDR3 is 18 amino acids. For the CDR3, the DNA is TGTGCCAGCAGCTTAGTCCACCCTTATCTAAACGAGGCAGATACGCAGTATTTT. It specifies CASSLVHPYLNEADTQYF.

The table lists this clonotype with a few counts. The V gene is TRBV27, the J gene TRBJ1-6; weak D call: TRBD1 (6 bases). The CDR3 consists of 18 residues. V lost 6 bases and J lost 4, with 22 bases in between. Germline V gives CDR1 MNHEY, CDR2 SMNVEV (reference sequence). CDR3 bases: TGTGCCAGCAGATCGGTCAGGGGCGTCGATCGATATAATTCACCCCTCCACTTT. Amino acids: CASRSVRGVDRYNSPLHF.

This clonotype was picked up a small number of times. The V and J genes are TRBV15 and TRBJ2-5, with a possible D match to TRBD2 (6 bases). CDR3 length equals 16 residues. Deletions cut 9 bases from V and 2 bases from J, with 22 bases between. Per the germline V gene, CDR1 is LNHNV and CDR2 is YYDKDF (reference sequence). The CDR3 region has the DNA TGTGCCACAACATCCCCTCGGGGTGGGGGGCAAGAGACCCAGTACTTC. Its translation is CATTSPRGGGQETQYF.

Notes on this clonotype: Just one base apart from a much larger clone, this may be a read error. The chain employs TRBV30 and TRBJ1-2; D not certain. Germline CDR1 reads GTSNPN; CDR2 reads SVGIG (reference sequence). The CDR3 contains 14 residues. The CDR3 DNA is TGTGCCTGGTTCACCACGGGGAATTTCTATGCCTACACCTTC. Translation gives CAWFTTGNFYAYTF.

The chain couples TRBV28 to TRBJ2-7; 9 nucleotides line up with TRBD1. The germline CDR1 and CDR2 sequences are MDHEN and SYDVKM. This CDR3 has 15 residues. With V trimmed by 7 bases and J by 5 bases, 12 bases remained unmatched. The CDR3 DNA is TGTGCCAGCACTCTACCGGGGACAGGGAGCGACGAGCAGTACTTC. This gives the protein CASTLPGTGSDEQYF.

This clonotype was detected a few times. This rearrangement joins TRBV7-9 to TRBJ1-5; TRBD1 aligns across 7 bases. Germline lookup yields CDR1 SEHNR and CDR2 FQNEAQ (reference sequence). The CDR3 length is 15 residues. Trimming took 5 bases from V and 2 from J; bases not matched to a gene: 6. CDR3 DNA: TGTGCCAGCAGCCGACAGGGAGTCGGCAATCAGCCCCAGCATTTT. Protein sequence: CASSRQGVGNQPQHF.